This T cell receptor beta chain was obtained from a study of cytomegalovirus exposure and HLA in healthy donors. The PCR contained 60 Vbeta and 13 Jbeta primers. Assay: immunoSEQ multiplex PCR; the TCRdb copy retains only in-frame clones and omits some. The table has 150,000 to 200,000 clones, around three quarters seen once. A word on this clone: No antigen is known for it.

Between the trimmed V and J ends, which lost 1 base and 2 bases, there was a span of 18 bases. Germline loops: CDR1 SEHNR, CDR2 FQNEAQ (reference sequence). The CDR3 has 17 residues. Findings and caveats of the study: According to reports, the classifier identified cytomegalovirus status with high specificity and sensitivity.

The chain uses TRBV7-9 and TRBJ2-7; possibly TRBD1 for D (5 bases). This sequence was found in a woman aged 45-60 years in good health and CMV-seronegative. The specimen sequenced was PBMCs. The CDR3 bases are TGTGCCAGCAGCTTAGAAAAGGGCAGGGCATCTACCTACGAGCAGTACTTC. The encoded protein is CASSLEKGRASTYEQYF.